This is a list of T cell receptor beta chains from one sample in a study of molecular identifiers for immune sequencing clone quantification. TCRdb re-derived calls from the PCR reads in MiXCR, one entry per CDR3 protein. This table holds around 470,000 distinct CDR3 sequences, less than 30% found once. The specimen was naive CD8+ T cells from blood, with Jurkat cell RNA spiked in. The receptors come from a human donor in good health. Some libraries in this study had Jurkat cell RNA spiked in. Each CDR3 is given with its conserved first and last residue. D genes are given only for firm matches.

V gene	J gene	D gene	CDR3 protein
TRBV5-1	TRBJ1-2	NA	CASNSDRNYGYTF
TRBV6-2/TRBV6-3	TRBJ1-4	NA	CASSKWGHHSGIEKLFF
TRBV7-9	TRBJ2-1	NA	CASSSLDHEQFF
TRBV7-6	TRBJ2-5	NA	CASSLGVMVQQETQYF
TRBV4-1	TRBJ2-7	TRBD1	CASSPRDRSPYEQYF
TRBV5-6	TRBJ2-4	NA	CASSLGGGVAKNIQYF
TRBV7-2	TRBJ2-5	NA	CASSPHRGRVQETQYF
TRBV12-3/TRBV12-4	TRBJ1-2	NA	CASSFAPANYGYTF
TRBV4-3	TRBJ1-5	NA	CASSPEIGNQPQHF
TRBV11-1	TRBJ2-7	NA	CASSFTGIEQYF
TRBV7-6	TRBJ2-7	TRBD1	CASSQRTGGLLYEQYF
TRBV7-2	TRBJ2-1	NA	CASSLGSEARSYNEQFF
TRBV6-2/TRBV6-3	TRBJ2-3	NA	CASSYARSADTQYF
TRBV19	TRBJ2-4	NA	CASSIAAVVQYF
TRBV28	TRBJ2-5	NA	CASCALTERQQETQHF
TRBV5-1	TRBJ2-7	NA	CASSLRSTAEPSNEQYF
TRBV6-1	TRBJ1-5	NA	CASSVGVGFSNQPQHF
TRBV15	TRBJ2-7	TRBD1	CATSPGQGAHSEQYF
TRBV28	TRBJ2-5	NA	CASSWTQETQYF
TRBV19	TRBJ2-7	TRBD1	CATSPRGQPAYEQYF
TRBV19	TRBJ2-3	NA	CASSMYGSTDTQYF
TRBV12-3/TRBV12-4	TRBJ1-2	NA	CVSSPGSRYTF
TRBV6-5	TRBJ1-6	TRBD1	CASSYTPTGGNSPLHF
TRBV11-2	TRBJ2-3	NA	CASSPRPDLVDTQYF
TRBV4-2	TRBJ2-7	NA	CASSHPSREQYF
TRBV6-5	TRBJ1-2	NA	CASSYSSRAYGYTF
TRBV20-1	TRBJ2-7	NA	CSARDGEGSSYEQYF
TRBV6-6	TRBJ2-3	TRBD2	CASSPTVSSGDGTDTQYF
TRBV4-3	TRBJ2-7	TRBD1	CASSPGTGSYELYF
TRBV6-2/TRBV6-3	TRBJ2-7	TRBD2	CASSYPGTSATYEQYF
TRBV20-1	TRBJ1-2	NA	CSARGQGENNGYTF
TRBV28	TRBJ2-1	NA	CATSPGPYNEQFF
TRBV27	TRBJ2-7	NA	CASSLRGSLLYEQYF
TRBV19	TRBJ2-3	NA	CASSIDTRIDTQYF
TRBV7-9	TRBJ2-5	TRBD2	CASSFGGTSGQTQYF
TRBV5-4	TRBJ2-7	NA	CASSLGFEQYF
TRBV12-3/TRBV12-4	TRBJ2-7	NA	CASSYFRSYEQYF
TRBV30	TRBJ2-1	NA	CAWNIGRGNEQFF
TRBV13	TRBJ2-7	TRBD2	CASSSGLAGGPGWQYF
TRBV6-2/TRBV6-3	TRBJ2-1	NA	CASSYGVTAEYNEQFF
TRBV20-1	TRBJ1-3	TRBD1	CSARDRGQGTFGSGNTIYF
TRBV20-1	TRBJ2-5	TRBD1	CSEEQDRGPETQYF
TRBV30	TRBJ2-3	NA	CAWSTGGSTDTQYF
TRBV5-1	TRBJ2-2	NA	CASSAEGLRRELFF
TRBV5-1	TRBJ2-3	NA	CASSLGGASTDTQYF
TRBV29-1	TRBJ2-3	TRBD1	CSGTGNTNTQYF
TRBV4-1	TRBJ1-1	TRBD1	CASSQAQGGTTEAFF